Shown below are 13 T cell receptor beta chains from a single sample sequenced in a study of T cells in Graves' hyperthyroidism and ophthalmopathy. Amplification yielded TCR beta CDR3 regions, with RNA transcripts as the source. HTBI primers were the set used in a first-round RT-PCR of the TCR CDR3. TCRdb reprocessed the multiplex PCR reads via MiXCR and lists one record per CDR3 protein. The table shows fewer than 750,000 distinct CDR3 sequences, with around 15% occurring only once. Sequencing was performed on blood. The receptors were sampled from a woman aged 40 to 49 with Graves' ophthalmopathy.

Details on this clonotype: One end of the junction fails to match germline, which may point to a read error. V is TRBV27 and J is TRBJ1-5; D possibly corresponds to TRBD1 (5 bases). The CDR3 totals 15 residues. CDR1 and CDR2 from the germline V gene are MNHEY and SMNVEV (reference sequence). The CDR3 nucleotides are TGTTCCAGCGCCCCTGACGGGGCGCCGAATCAGCCCCAGCATTTT. Residues: CSSAPDGAPNQPQHF.

This clonotype was observed at least ten times. The rearrangement links TRBV24-1 to TRBJ2-2, with D perhaps given as TRBD1 or TRBD2 (5 bases each). The germline V gene has CDR1 KGHDR and CDR2 SFDVKD. CDR3 size: 14 residues. Trimming removed 8 bases from V and 1 base from J, with 10 bases in between. CDR3 residues: CATMGRENTGELFF. DNA of the CDR3: TGTGCCACCATGGGACGCGAGAACACCGGGGAGCTGTTTTTT.

The rearrangement uses TRBV30 and TRBJ2-2, with TRBD2 identical over 8 bases. Per germline, CDR1 GTSNPN and CDR2 SVGIG (reference sequence). CDR3 length equals 14 residues. The CDR3 sequence is CASQAGVSTGELFF. The CDR3 bases are TGTGCTTCACAAGCGGGAGTCAGCACCGGGGAGCTGTTTTTT.

This clonotype was found a few times. The chain is built from TRBV30 and TRBJ2-7, with 7 bases lining up with TRBD1. The CDR3 covers 17 residues. V lost 3 bases to trimming and J lost 2 bases; unmatched junction nucleotides: 16. The V gene's germline CDR1 is GTSNPN and CDR2 SVGIG (reference sequence). Here the CDR3 DNA reads TGTGCCTGGAGCGCGGACAGATTCTGGGACAGCACCTACGAGCAGTACTTC. It translates to CAWSADRFWDSTYEQYF.

The V and J genes are TRBV11-2 and TRBJ2-7, with D hard to call. There are 15 residues in the CDR3. Trimming cost V 6 bases and J 1 base, with 16 bases left between them. Germline CDR1 reads SGHAT; CDR2 reads FQNNGV. The CDR3 sequence is CASSYPPDWSYEQYF. For the CDR3, the DNA is TGTGCCAGCAGTTACCCCCCCGACTGGTCCTACGAGCAGTACTTC.

The chain links TRBV6-1 to TRBJ2-5; 7 nucleotides agree with TRBD1. CDR3 size: 14 residues. V lost 6 bases to trimming and J lost 2 bases; unmatched junction nucleotides: 6. Germline V gives CDR1 MNHNS, CDR2 SASEGT. As DNA, the CDR3 is TGTGCCAGCAGGTCCGGGACAGTACAAGAGACCCAGTACTTC. Its translation is CASRSGTVQETQYF.

This clonotype was observed many times. The V gene is TRBV11-2, the J gene TRBJ1-1; no clear D. The CDR3 loop spans 11 amino acids. Looked up from germline, CDR1 is SGHAT and CDR2 is FQNNGV. The CDR3 protein is CASEQNTEAFF. Here the CDR3 DNA reads TGTGCTTCCGAGCAGAACACTGAAGCTTTCTTT.

This clonotype has ten or more counts. CDR3 loop: CASSPRLQPYEQYF. The DNA of the CDR3 is TGTGCCAGCAGCCCTAGACTACAACCCTACGAGCAGTACTTC. The chain combines TRBV27 with TRBJ2-7, with D possibly matching TRBD2 (5 bases). Between the trimmed V and J ends, which lost 6 bases and 2 bases, there was a span of 14 bases. The CDR3 extends over 14 amino acids. Germline CDR1 reads MNHEY; CDR2 reads SMNVEV (reference sequence).

This clonotype was counted many times. V gene TRBV5-1 combines with J gene TRBJ2-7; maybe TRBD2 (6 bases). Germline V gives CDR1 SGHRS, CDR2 YFSETQ. V was shortened by 4 bases and J by 0 bases, with 17 bases between the two germline ends. The CDR3 covers 16 residues. The CDR3 bases are TGCGCCAGCAGCCCCGGAGGAGGGGACCTCTCCTACGAGCAGTACTTC. Translated: CASSPGGGDLSYEQYF.

This clonotype appeared many times. The chain employs TRBV20-1 and TRBJ1-2, with 8 bases lining up with TRBD1. The CDR3 has 12 amino acids. In germline, CDR1 is DFQATT, CDR2 SNEGSKA (reference sequence). Trimming at V came to 6 bases and at J to 3 bases, leaving 3 bases not matched to a gene. The CDR3 here is CSATTGDYGYTF. Written as DNA, the CDR3 is TGCAGTGCCACGACAGGGGACTATGGCTACACCTTC.

This clonotype has a count of ten or more. The V and J genes are TRBV28 and TRBJ2-7; 7 bases align to TRBD2. The CDR3 extends over 14 amino acids. Germline V gives CDR1 MDHEN, CDR2 SYDVKM. V was pared by 6 bases and J by 0 bases, with 5 bases of the junction left unmatched. The CDR3 sequence: CASRVGGSSYEQYF. DNA of the CDR3: TGTGCCAGCAGAGTGGGGGGGAGCTCCTACGAGCAGTACTTC.

At least ten counts were recorded for this clonotype. The V and J genes are TRBV20-1 and TRBJ2-5, with TRBD1 matching 8 bases. V lost 5 bases and J lost 4; bases outside the gene matches: 6. The germline V gene has CDR1 DFQATT and CDR2 SNEGSKA (reference sequence). This CDR3 is built from 13 residues. CDR3 residues: CSAHRQGTETQYF. The DNA of the CDR3 is TGCAGTGCTCACCGACAGGGGACAGAGACCCAGTACTTC.

As to this clonotype: A read error is possible here, since a much larger clone lies one base away. The CDR3, as DNA: TGTGTCAATTCCGGGACCACCAACACCGGGGAGCTGTTTTTT. Translating it yields CVNSGTTNTGELFF. The chain employs TRBV10-3 and TRBJ2-2; D is tentatively TRBD1 or TRBD2 (5 bases each). The CDR3 loop spans 14 amino acids. Germline V gives CDR1 ENHRY, CDR2 SYGVKD.